One T cell receptor beta chain is described in this entry. The ends were cut back, 3 bases at V and 0 bases at J, with 6 bases in the middle. This CDR3 region has 14 residues. Germline CDR1 is SGHTA and CDR2 is FQGNSA. Some clones are missing from TCRdb's copy, which holds only in-frame ones; the method was immunoSEQ multiplex PCR. The sample has around 15,000 clones, roughly nine tenths seen once; the top ten hold under 3%. This entry comes from a study of blood T cell repertoires in COVID-19. Study background: T cells, B-cell-depleted T cells, or PBMCs supplied cDNA or gDNA.

What was sequenced was peripheral blood. This clonotype was obtained from a woman between 65 and 79 years old in a cohort sampled during active or convalescent COVID-19. The V gene is TRBV7-2, the J gene TRBJ1-5, with a possible D match to TRBD1 (5 bases). CDR3 protein: CASSFDSSNQPQHF. Here the CDR3 DNA reads TGTGCCAGCAGCTTCGACAGTAGCAATCAGCCCCAGCATTTT.